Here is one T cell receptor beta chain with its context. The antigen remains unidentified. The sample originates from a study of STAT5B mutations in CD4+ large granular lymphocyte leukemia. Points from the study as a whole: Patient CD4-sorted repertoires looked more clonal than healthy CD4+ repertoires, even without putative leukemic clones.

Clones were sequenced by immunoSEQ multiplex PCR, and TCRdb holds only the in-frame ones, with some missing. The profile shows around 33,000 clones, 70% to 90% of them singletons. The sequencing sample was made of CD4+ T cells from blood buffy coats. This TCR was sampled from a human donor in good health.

This CDR3 reads CASSRREGGDTQYF. DNA for the CDR3: TGTGCCAGCAGCCGACGCGAAGGGGGAGATACGCAGTATTTT. The chain joins TRBV7-7 to TRBJ2-3; TRBD1 might be the D (6 bases). The germline CDR1 and CDR2 sequences are SSHAT and FNYEAQ (reference sequence). The CDR3 sequence is 14 residues long. V lost 5 bases and J lost 5, with 14 bases in between.